This TCR beta chain was found in a study of T-cell memory formation after mild COVID-19. TCR alpha and TCR beta cDNA libraries with sample barcodes and UMIs came from 5'RACE using constant-segment primers. Using its own MiXCR run on the 5' RACE reads, TCRdb lists one record per CDR3 protein. Here the sample spans approximately 98,000 distinct CDR3 sequences, around 17% being singletons. Study-wide results and caveats: Still unconfirmed is whether the second-wave clones peaking on day 37 recognized SARS-CoV-2. Some clones that responded turned up in pre-infection memory, which suggests that cross-reactive memory joined in. Clones contracting day 15 to 85 were balanced CD4/CD8; later expanders leaned CD4+.

Trimming took 4 bases from V and 2 from J, leaving 11 bases between them. CDR3 length: 14 amino acids. Germline CDR1 reads SGHRS; CDR2 reads YFSETQ. This clonotype was seen many times. The antigen is not known. The specimen was PBMCs or a T cell subset sorted from them (not recorded which). This receptor was obtained from a man younger than 35 who had mild COVID-19 (a few samples of this study predate the infection). Cell type and time point are not known. The chain is built from TRBV5-1 and TRBJ2-3; no reliable D call. In DNA form, the CDR3 reads TGCGCCAGCAGCCAGCGAGAAAACACAGATACGCAGTATTTT. Amino acid sequence: CASSQRENTDTQYF.